This T cell receptor (beta chain) was retrieved from a study of cytomegalovirus exposure and HLA in healthy donors (dated by TCRdb to the late 2010s). Some background on the complete study: An earlier analysis of several hundred of the donors reported 250 to 300 Gb of sequence data and approximately 110 million unique TCR beta sequences from about 200 million T cells. Across under 500 genotyped donors of the cohort, an average of roughly 250,000 unique TCR beta nucleotide sequences per donor were sequenced, and approximately 17% of those sequences were non-productive. An earlier analysis of several hundred of the donors applied high-throughput TCR beta sequencing to assess whether each TCR beta V gene segment acted as functional or pseudogenic. Typing coverage differed by locus: A, B, C, DRB1 and DQB1 were typed in roughly 620-640 donors, DQA1 in 500 to 550, DPA1 in approximately 610, and DPB1 in around 440. Both class I and class II loci were covered by HLA typing, at four-digit resolution. Alongside the repertoire data, information on donor age, sex, ethnicity and CMV serostatus was compiled. In a later genetic analysis, genome-wide SNP genotypes for about 55% of the 666 donors were used, and that subset was treated as a discovery cohort. In the later analysis, no new phenotypic data were used to find candidate immune exposures; instead, reliance was placed on TCR beta sequences and their occurrence across donors. In addition to the first cohort of 500 to 850 subjects, a separate validation cohort of 130 or so different subjects was used. Every discovery cohort repertoire had been produced on one sequencing platform. The T cell repertoires of under 750 subjects were profiled by immunosequencing and related to cytomegalovirus serostatus. Four or five DR-DQ haplotypes were handled as single units for association and clustering because linkage in the cohort was strong. The study was designed to test whether signatures of past pathogen exposure could be identified by cataloging public T cell receptors. An early release covering roughly 600 HLA-typed donors comprised 300 to 350 gigabases of sequencing data and approximately 85 million unique TCR sequences. A later analysis re-examined previously published TCR beta repertoires from about 670 donors and added high-resolution HLA genotyping to investigate patterns of TCR occurrence. The study combined high-throughput TCR immunosequencing, statistical association of individual TCRs with disease status, and machine learning to predict cytomegalovirus infection status. Of the roughly 400 genotyped donors, about 84% fell in the genetic ancestry cluster associated with self-reported Caucasian donors.

Overall results and qualifications from the work: Three of the identified cytomegalovirus-associated TCR beta chains were confirmed in vitro to be specific for cytomegalovirus antigens. Specific HLA alleles were associated with some 15,000 TCR beta sequences at a false discovery rate of 0.05 in a later analysis. The authors suggested that the approach could potentially be extended to other disease states and immunological phenotypes. A cluster of highly shared sequence variants was judged likely to represent a technical artifact of the sequencing pipeline. Correlated functional status among segregating V segments might be attributable to linkage disequilibrium, but an unknown experimental factor could not be ruled out. Only TCR beta chains were sequenced in this cohort, and the absence of alpha or paired-chain data limited detectable features. A total of fewer than 200 TCR beta chains were listed by the study as associated with cytomegalovirus. CMV serostatus was the only immune exposure information available for the cohort. When HLA alleles, especially DR and DQ, strongly co-occurred, attributing TCR associations to individual alleles was difficult. The 87-base-pair reads could not distinguish some IMGT-functional V segments, including TRBV6-2 and TRBV6-3, so those segments were excluded. A later analysis found that TCR association rates varied across HLA loci, with DRB1 alleles showing the most associated TCRs and HLA-C alleles the fewest. According to a later analysis, parvovirus B19, influenza, CMV and Epstein-Barr virus appeared linked to several top co-occurrence clusters. Sequencing depth was assumed to be roughly uniform across donors in the presence/absence analyses, though that assumption may not hold. While some public TCRs were present in many individuals, most TCR sequences turned up only very rarely across donors. V-gene and J-gene trimming of TCR beta chains was associated with a missense DCLRE1C variant in a later genetic analysis, and the association was replicated in an independent cohort. A later analysis found that HLA-associated TCR beta chains were more clonally expanded and had lower generation probabilities than equally common non-associated chains. A later genetic analysis reported fewer N-insertions in productive TCRs among donors in an Asian-associated ancestry cluster than the roughly 700-donor mean. A further reported finding was that TCR beta sequences accurately predicted the HLA-A and HLA-B alleles for most subjects in the first cohort. The classifier was reported to diagnose cytomegalovirus status with high specificity and sensitivity in both the original cohort and the validation cohort. About 17 rarely observed V segments, including chromosome 9 orphons, were excluded from the earlier analysis of about 610 of the donors because counts were too low. A later analysis found that most CMV-associated TCR beta chains appeared HLA-restricted, with HLA associations seemingly driven largely by CMV exposure. Because HLA typing was unavailable for some donors at each locus, only the typed subset was used in association tests. Broadly in line with IMGT annotations, most TCR beta V segments showed up in productive rearrangements about 87% or about 30% of the time in an earlier analysis of 587 of the donors.

As concerns this clone: Its antigen is currently not known. Base qualities were left out, and no much larger clone turns up one base away.

Library preparation was by the immunoSEQ multiplex PCR assay. The multiplex PCR relied on a mix of 60 forward primers for TCR Vbeta segments and 13 reverse primers for TCR Jbeta segments. The CDR3 region of rearranged TCR beta genes was amplified from genomic DNA with a multiplex PCR assay. The amplified TCR beta libraries were sequenced on the Illumina HiSeq System as 87-base-pair reads. On the study's bioinformatics: Across the roughly 600 repertoires, a later analysis counted tens of millions of unique TCR beta chains, 8.5 million to 12 million of which were shared by at least two donors. To remove PCR and sequencing errors, raw reads were error-corrected and collapsed into unique sequences using a nearest-neighbor algorithm that merged closely related sequences. Alignment of CDR3 sequences to IMGT reference sequences was used to assign V, D and J gene segments. For a sequence to be retained, a match of at least six nucleotides was required to both a V gene segment and a J gene segment. Rearrangements were classified as productive when the CDR3 lacked stop codons and remained in frame with V and J, and all other rearrangements were classified as non-productive. Following IMGT convention, CDR3 was defined as the stretch from the second conserved V-encoded cysteine to the conserved J-encoded phenylalanine. The earlier analysis of 550 to 650 of the donors excluded any sequence lacking an unambiguous match to a single V gene segment. An earlier analysis of some 500 of the donors classified V segments as functional when productive rearrangements were above 56.7% and as segregating when the standard deviation between donors was above 5%. A statistical classification framework was built to diagnose cytomegalovirus status from the catalog of TCR beta chain sequences. In a later analysis, TCR nucleotide sequences were compared against IMGT/GENE-DB human TR gene sequences so that V and J genes could be assigned. The TCRdist pipeline was used in a later analysis to assign CDR3 sequences and most-parsimonious VDJ recombination scenarios. A later analysis defined each TCR beta chain by its CDR3 amino acid sequence plus V-gene family, and excluded reads lacking a unique V-gene family. As a way to deal with suspected cross-contamination and a sequencing artifact, a later analysis dropped roughly 620 nucleotide sequences that were highly shared and had low generation probability. In a later analysis, a clonal expansion index was calculated for each public chain from normalized within-repertoire ranks of inferred template counts. A later analysis computed generation probabilities with a VDJ recombination model fitted to out-of-frame rearrangements, and checked the results against IGoR. A later analysis scored TCR-TCR, TCR-HLA and TCR-CMV co-occurrence with hypergeometric tests, applying a repertoire-size bias correction to TCR pairs. In a later analysis, false discovery rates were estimated by permuting HLA or CMV assignments 20 times. In a later analysis, co-occurring TCRs were grouped using DBSCAN, with TCRdist sequence similarity added in when clustering inside HLA-allele-positive subsets. Repertoires with fewer than 30,000 or more than 120,000 public chains were left out of co-occurrence clustering, as were about 5 repertoires with anomalous nucleotide sharing. Entries here come from immuneACCESS through TCRdb and include only in-frame sequences with V and J called. Some clones fail to appear in such tables; in the studies checked, an unresolved V gene covers under half of the shortfall, and the cause of the remainder is unknown. That table gives V, J and clone size, and the DNA gave D and trimming. The sample profile shows 40,000 to 55,000 clones; about three quarters of them were found once. The ten largest account for approximately 3.2% of the sample.

The cohort comprised 550 to 700 healthy bone marrow donors. Cohort members were all nominally healthy when sampled, although unrecorded immune exposures were likely present. The donor was CMV seronegative and was included in the group of over 300 seronegative cohort members. Each donor provided a peripheral blood sample, and peripheral blood mononuclear cells were used for TCR beta sequencing. The Qiagen DNeasy Blood Extraction Kit was used to extract genomic DNA from the blood cell samples. V is reduced by 6 bases and J by 4 bases, leaving a spacing of 12 bases between them. Based on the germline V gene, the CDR1 and CDR2 sequences are MNHNS and SASEGT. The CDR3, from cysteine to phenylalanine, totals 13 residues. Of the read, only the CDR3 DNA is kept; its 39 bases are in frame from base 1.

This chain joins TRBV6-1 to TRBJ1-2, with the D gene call left open. The origin of this receptor is a woman aged 25-40 years in good health and CMV-seronegative. Sequencing input: PBMCs. The DNA reads TGTGCCAGCAGGATAACAGTGTCCTATGGCTACACCTTC. Protein translation: CASRITVSYGYTF.